This T cell receptor (beta chain) is from a study of vaccination and CD4 T cells after COVID-19. Background on the study: Stimulation of cells relied on overlapping spike peptides derived from SARS-CoV-2, HCoV-NL63, HCoV-OC43 and HCoV-229E. General study points: Among convalescent patients, a median about 86% of reactive clones emerged only after vaccination.

Sequenced with the Oncomine TCR Beta short-read assay was DNA taken from cultured CD4+ T cells. Cultured CD4+ T cells were the source of extracted genomic DNA. TCRdb independently ran MiXCR on the PCR reads; one entry per CDR3 protein. Of some 8,500 distinct CDR3 sequences in the sample, over 35% were seen once. The treatment is: roughly 10-day PBMC culture with coronavirus spike peptide pools or control peptides (ViraFEST assay). CD4+ T-cell collection from the unexposed donor predated the COVID-19 pandemic (2011-2018). ViraFEST enlarged antigen-specific T cell populations with peptide pools and afterwards sequenced TCRs. A word on this clonotype: The antigen remains undetermined.

CDR1 and CDR2 from the germline V gene are SEHNR and FQNEAQ (reference sequence). Trimming cost V 4 bases and J 3 bases; bases outside gene matches: 10. The CDR3 has 16 amino acids. The clonotype comes from a human donor in good health. Sequenced material: CD4+ T cells from blood, cultured in vitro. The chain employs TRBV7-9 and TRBJ2-3; 7 bases fit TRBD1. The CDR3 DNA is TGTGCCAGCAGCTCTACAGCCAGGGGGTGGACAGATACGCAGTATTTT. Amino acid sequence: CASSSTARGWTDTQYF. The complete variable domain, with remaining parts taken from reference TRBV7-9 and TRBJ2-3, reads DTGVSQNPRHKITKRGQNVTFRCDPISEHNRLYWYRQTLGQGPEFLTYFQNEAQLEKSRLLSDRFSAERPKGSFSTLEIQRTEQGDSAMYLCASSSTARGWTDTQYFGPGTRLTVL.